The rows below give T cell receptor beta chains drawn from one sample of a study of blood T cell repertoires in COVID-19. Produced via immunoSEQ multiplex PCR; TCRdb's table is partial and in-frame only. The sample has around 100,000 clones; 80% to 95% are singletons. The sequenced sample consisted of peripheral blood. All receptors come from a man younger than 35 with COVID-19, enrolled during active disease. CDR3s include the opening cysteine and the closing phenylalanine or tryptophan. The order of the fields is D gene, CDR3 length, J gene, V gene, clone size, CDR3 protein, CDR3 DNA. The D gene is left open where the match is weak. Not every row has a clone size; where given, it reads once, few, many or a size class.

D: -
length: 14
J: TRBJ2-7
V: TRBV7-9
size: -
CDR3: CASSQARGTYEQYF
DNA: TGTGCCAGCAGCCAGGCTCGGGGGACCTACGAGCAGTACTTC

D: -
length: 15
J: TRBJ1-5
V: TRBV19
size: once
CDR3: CASSMSDFSNQPQHF
DNA: TGTGCCAGTAGTATGTCAGATTTTAGCAATCAGCCCCAGCATTTT

D: TRBD1
length: 15
J: TRBJ2-2
V: TRBV28
size: -
CDR3: CASSSRDRVTGELFF
DNA: TGTGCCAGCAGTTCGAGGGACAGGGTCACCGGGGAGCTGTTTTTT

D: -
length: 14
J: TRBJ2-3
V: TRBV5-1
size: -
CDR3: CASNLGQSTDTQYF
DNA: TGCGCCAGCAACTTGGGGCAGAGCACAGATACGCAGTATTTT

D: -
length: 19
J: TRBJ2-2
V: TRBV7-2
size: once
CDR3: CASSLRLPGDSRNTGELFF
DNA: TGTGCCAGCAGCTTACGTTTGCCGGGAGATAGTCGGAACACCGGGGAGCTGTTTTTT

D: -
length: 14
J: TRBJ2-1
V: TRBV9
size: -
CDR3: CASSARVALNEQFF
DNA: TGTGCCAGCAGCGCTCGGGTGGCTCTCAATGAGCAGTTCTTC

D: TRBD2
length: 19
J: TRBJ2-2
V: TRBV9
size: -
CDR3: CASSSTPLLAGGATGELFF
DNA: TGTGCCAGCAGCTCAACTCCTTTACTAGCGGGAGGAGCCACCGGGGAGCTGTTTTTT

D: -
length: 16
J: TRBJ2-3
V: TRBV5-1
size: -
CDR3: CASSLGGQGNTDTQYF
DNA: TGCGCCAGCAGCTTGGGTGGCCAGGGGAACACAGATACGCAGTATTTT

D: -
length: 19
J: TRBJ1-1
V: TRBV5-4
size: -
CDR3: CASSLGLPLTGRVDTEAFF
DNA: TGTGCCAGCAGCTTGGGGCTTCCACTAACAGGGCGGGTGGACACTGAAGCTTTCTTT

D: -
length: 15
J: TRBJ2-2
V: TRBV6-2/TRBV6-3
size: -
CDR3: CASSYSNSEAGELFF
DNA: TGTGCCAGCAGTTACTCGAATTCTGAGGCCGGGGAGCTGTTTTTT

D: -
length: 14
J: TRBJ2-7
V: TRBV9
size: -
CDR3: CASSPRGDFYEQYF
DNA: TGTGCCAGCAGCCCCCGCGGGGACTTCTACGAGCAGTACTTC

D: TRBD1
length: 17
J: TRBJ2-5
V: TRBV5-6
size: -
CDR3: CASSAYRGLRAKETQYF
DNA: TGTGCCAGCAGCGCCTACAGGGGGTTGAGGGCCAAAGAGACCCAGTACTTC

D: -
length: 14
J: TRBJ2-3
V: TRBV13
size: -
CDR3: CASSPPGNTDTQYF
DNA: TGTGCCAGCAGCCCTCCGGGGAACACAGATACGCAGTATTTT

D: -
length: 12
J: TRBJ1-2
V: TRBV7-2
size: -
CDR3: CASSSTGYGYTF
DNA: TGTGCCAGCAGCTCCACAGGCTATGGCTACACCTTC

D: -
length: 14
J: TRBJ2-7
V: TRBV15
size: -
CDR3: CATSRDPGIGEQYF
DNA: TGTGCCACCAGCAGAGATCCGGGGATTGGCGAGCAGTACTTC

D: TRBD2
length: 15
J: TRBJ2-1
V: TRBV11-3
size: -
CDR3: CASSVTSGSYNEQFF
DNA: TGTGCCAGCAGCGTTACTAGCGGCTCCTACAATGAGCAGTTCTTC

D: -
length: 16
J: TRBJ2-3
V: TRBV11-3
size: -
CDR3: CASSLTYGEETDTQYF
DNA: TGTGCCAGCAGCTTAACCTACGGGGAGGAGACAGATACGCAGTATTTT

D: TRBD2
length: 14
J: TRBJ2-7
V: TRBV30
size: -
CDR3: CAWTVIAGVSEQYF
DNA: TGTGCCTGGACAGTAATAGCGGGAGTGTCTGAGCAGTACTTC

D: -
length: 16
J: TRBJ2-7
V: TRBV29-1
size: -
CDR3: CSVGDNPGAVVYEQYF
DNA: TGCAGCGTTGGGGACAACCCCGGGGCGGTTGTGTACGAGCAGTACTTC

D: TRBD1
length: 17
J: TRBJ1-6
V: TRBV7-2
size: -
CDR3: CASSSRTGVARNSPLHF
DNA: TGTGCCAGCAGCTCCAGGACAGGCGTTGCGAGAAATTCACCCCTCCACTTT

D: -
length: 15
J: TRBJ2-1
V: TRBV16
size: -
CDR3: CASSPLQGHYNEQFF
DNA: TGTGCCAGCAGCCCTCTCCAGGGACACTACAATGAGCAGTTCTTC

D: -
length: 13
J: TRBJ2-7
V: TRBV7-9
size: -
CDR3: CASGGTVSYEQYF
DNA: TGTGCCAGCGGGGGGACAGTTTCCTACGAGCAGTACTTC

D: TRBD1
length: 15
J: TRBJ1-1
V: TRBV13
size: -
CDR3: CASSLGTGRTTEAFF
DNA: TGTGCCAGCAGCCTCGGGACAGGGAGAACCACTGAAGCTTTCTTT

D: TRBD2
length: 21
J: TRBJ2-1
V: TRBV10-1
size: -
CDR3: CASTYIRGGLAGTGSYNEQFF
DNA: TGCGCCAGCACCTACATACGAGGGGGACTAGCGGGAACCGGCTCCTACAATGAGCAGTTCTTC

D: -
length: 17
J: TRBJ1-3
V: TRBV19
size: -
CDR3: CASSTGGPASSGNTIYF
DNA: TGTGCCAGTAGTACGGGAGGACCGGCAAGCTCTGGAAACACCATATATTTT

D: -
length: 15
J: TRBJ1-1
V: TRBV7-3
size: -
CDR3: CASSLTVTGNTEAFF
DNA: TGTGCCAGCAGCTTAACCGTGACAGGGAACACTGAAGCTTTCTTT

D: -
length: 15
J: TRBJ2-7
V: TRBV12-2
size: -
CDR3: CASRLAWAGGYEQYF
DNA: TGTGCAAGTCGCTTAGCGTGGGCAGGGGGTTACGAGCAGTACTTC

D: -
length: 16
J: TRBJ1-1
V: TRBV4-3
size: -
CDR3: CASSQGPRRGDTEAFF
DNA: TGCGCCAGCAGCCAAGGTCCGCGCAGGGGAGACACTGAAGCTTTCTTT

D: TRBD1
length: 13
J: TRBJ1-5
V: TRBV3-1/TRBV3-2
size: -
CDR3: CASSQTGDQPQHF
DNA: TGTGCCAGCAGCCAGACAGGGGATCAGCCCCAGCATTTT

D: TRBD1
length: 14
J: TRBJ2-5
V: TRBV19
size: -
CDR3: CASSVTGGGETQYF
DNA: TGTGCCAGTAGTGTGACAGGGGGCGGGGAGACCCAGTACTTC

D: -
length: 14
J: TRBJ1-3
V: TRBV9
size: -
CDR3: CASSGTRLGNTIYF
DNA: TGTGCCAGCAGCGGCACGCGCCTCGGAAACACCATATATTTT

D: TRBD1
length: 16
J: TRBJ2-5
V: TRBV3-1/TRBV3-2
size: -
CDR3: CASSPKRVTGIETQYF
DNA: TGTGCCAGCAGCCCCAAAAGGGTGACAGGGATCGAGACCCAGTACTTC

D: TRBD1
length: 15
J: TRBJ1-3
V: TRBV7-2
size: -
CDR3: CASSLTGGSGNTIYF
DNA: TGTGCCAGCAGCTTGACAGGGGGATCTGGAAACACCATATATTTT

D: -
length: 14
J: TRBJ2-7
V: TRBV19
size: -
CDR3: CASGREASTGEQYF
DNA: TGTGCCAGTGGTCGGGAAGCTTCGACGGGGGAGCAGTACTTC

D: -
length: 15
J: TRBJ2-2
V: TRBV14
size: -
CDR3: CASSQELADTGELFF
DNA: TGTGCCAGCAGCCAAGAATTGGCGGACACCGGGGAGCTGTTTTTT

D: TRBD2
length: 16
J: TRBJ2-7
V: TRBV9
size: -
CDR3: CASSGSYEAGGNEQYF
DNA: TGTGCCAGCAGCGGATCCTATGAAGCGGGAGGAAACGAGCAGTACTTC

D: -
length: 12
J: TRBJ2-7
V: TRBV10-3
size: once
CDR3: CAISPGSYEQYF
DNA: TGTGCCATCTCACCTGGGAGCTACGAGCAGTACTTC

D: -
length: 16
J: TRBJ1-2
V: TRBV19
size: -
CDR3: CASSTSRDTSIYGYTF
DNA: TGTGCCAGTAGTACTAGCCGGGACACGAGCATCTATGGCTACACCTTC

D: TRBD2
length: 15
J: TRBJ2-1
V: TRBV2
size: -
CDR3: CASSGLAVINNEQFF
DNA: TGTGCCAGCAGTGGACTAGCCGTTATAAACAATGAGCAGTTCTTC

D: TRBD2
length: 17
J: TRBJ2-1
V: TRBV15
size: -
CDR3: CATSRQGGRARNNEQFF
DNA: TGTGCCACCAGCAGGCAGGGCGGGAGGGCCCGGAACAATGAGCAGTTCTTC

D: TRBD1
length: 15
J: TRBJ2-7
V: TRBV2
size: -
CDR3: CASSYPGQGILSRNF
DNA: TGTGCCAGCAGTTATCCGGGACAGGGGATCCTTAGCAGGAACTTC

D: TRBD1
length: 17
J: TRBJ1-4
V: TRBV10-3
size: -
CDR3: CAISELNQGEVNEKLLF
DNA: TGTGCCATCAGTGAGTTAAATCAGGGGGAGGTTAATGAAAAACTGCTTTTT

D: -
length: 16
J: TRBJ2-7
V: TRBV4-2
size: -
CDR3: CASSQDHWDTLGEQYF
DNA: TGTGCCAGCAGCCAAGACCACTGGGACACCCTAGGGGAGCAGTACTTC

D: -
length: 14
J: TRBJ2-1
V: TRBV7-9
size: -
CDR3: CASSIYSSYNEQFF
DNA: TGTGCCAGCAGCATTTATAGCTCCTACAATGAGCAGTTCTTC

D: -
length: 12
J: TRBJ1-1
V: TRBV7-9
size: -
CDR3: CASSLGGGQAVF
DNA: TGTGCCAGCAGCTTAGGTGGGGGCCAGGCGGTCTTT

D: -
length: 15
J: TRBJ1-2
V: TRBV7-9
size: -
CDR3: CASTSGDGLNYGYTF
DNA: TGTGCCAGCACCTCGGGGGATGGACTTAACTATGGCTACACCTTC

D: TRBD1
length: 14
J: TRBJ2-7
V: TRBV5-1
size: -
CDR3: CASSAGTASYEQYF
DNA: TGCGCCAGCAGCGCTGGGACAGCCTCCTACGAGCAGTACTTC

D: -
length: 16
J: TRBJ2-2
V: TRBV5-1
size: -
CDR3: CASSFPPAANTGELFF
DNA: TGCGCCAGCAGCTTTCCGCCAGCGGCGAACACCGGGGAGCTGTTTTTT

D: -
length: 12
J: TRBJ1-5
V: TRBV27
size: -
CDR3: CASTSGNQPQHF
DNA: TGTGCCAGCACTTCCGGTAATCAGCCCCAGCATTTT

D: TRBD1
length: 13
J: TRBJ2-7
V: TRBV6-5
size: -
CDR3: CATGDRAYYEQYF
DNA: TGTGCCACCGGGGACAGAGCTTACTACGAGCAGTACTTC

D: -
length: 14
J: TRBJ2-7
V: TRBV15
size: -
CDR3: CATSLAGTPYEQYF
DNA: TGTGCCACCTCCTTGGCGGGAACACCATACGAGCAGTACTTC

D: -
length: 16
J: TRBJ1-1
V: TRBV9
size: -
CDR3: CASTQKGTGNPTEAFF
DNA: TGTGCCAGCACCCAGAAGGGCACAGGGAACCCGACTGAAGCTTTCTTT

D: -
length: 14
J: TRBJ2-7
V: TRBV15
size: few
CDR3: CATSRDRTDYEQYF
DNA: TGTGCCACCAGCAGAGATCGGACAGACTACGAGCAGTACTTC